This is a list of T cell receptor beta chains from one sample in a study of cytomegalovirus exposure and HLA in healthy donors. Profiled with immunoSEQ multiplex PCR; TCRdb holds only in-frame clones, not every one. The data contain under 400,000 clones, over 75% of them singletons. The specimen sequenced was PBMCs. The receptors shown here come from a man aged 30 to 39 in good health and CMV-seronegative. The conserved cysteine and the conserved F or W are not part of the CDR3 here. A D gene is named only where the DNA matches it firmly.

j_call d_call v_call cdr3_length cdr3_aa
TRBJ1-1 NA TRBV7-8 11 ASSLRLNTEAF
TRBJ1-2 TRBD1 TRBV6-1 13 ASRDTGAKGYGYT
TRBJ2-7 NA TRBV6-6 14 ASSYPQGSGRYEQY
TRBJ1-3 NA TRBV9 12 ASSVQDSGNTIY
TRBJ2-3 TRBD1 TRBV6-6 13 ASSYVAGGEDTQY
TRBJ1-2 TRBD1 TRBV19 11 ASSMRQGEGYT
TRBJ2-7 TRBD2 TRBV25-1 14 ASSESRGGLVHEQY
TRBJ1-1 TRBD1 TRBV15 12 ATSRGDRNTEAF
TRBJ2-5 NA TRBV7-9 11 ASSLFLQETQY
TRBJ1-5 TRBD1 TRBV19 14 ASSHPDRGPQQPQH
TRBJ2-5 NA TRBV2 14 ASSEALLGPQETQY
TRBJ1-1 NA TRBV11-2 11 ASSLRGNTEAF
TRBJ1-3 NA TRBV10-3 11 AICRSSGNTIY
TRBJ2-1 TRBD2 TRBV7-6 15 ASSPQGIGGGAFEQF
TRBJ1-4 NA TRBV5-4 13 ASSLAFGGNEKLF
TRBJ2-7 TRBD1 TRBV2 12 ASSVGQGNYEQY
TRBJ1-5 NA TRBV4-1 14 ASSQGGGGGNQPQH
TRBJ1-2 TRBD1 TRBV6-1 16 ASSELIPGQATNYGYT
TRBJ2-7 TRBD1 TRBV10-1 14 ASSEEAGTGSYEQY
TRBJ2-7 NA TRBV19 13 ASSSRPESSYEQY
TRBJ1-1 NA TRBV27 13 ASSSPQGWKTEAF
TRBJ1-4 NA TRBV5-1 13 ASSLAWGRDEKLF
TRBJ2-2 TRBD1 TRBV7-9 13 ASSQYRGNTGELF
TRBJ1-5 NA TRBV6-6 14 ASSYSDSYSNQPQH
TRBJ1-5 NA TRBV29-1 12 SSGPRGPNQPQH
TRBJ1-6 NA TRBV5-6 13 ASSLQGGVYSPLH
TRBJ2-2 NA TRBV6-6 13 ASSYYGGYTGELF
TRBJ2-3 TRBD1 TRBV7-9 13 ASSFGTGSADTQY
TRBJ1-1 TRBD1 TRBV29-1 12 SVETQGGRTEAF
TRBJ2-7 NA TRBV6-5 12 ASSYSQGQYEQY
TRBJ2-3 NA TRBV11-3 14 ASSSGGQSSTDTQY
TRBJ1-1 NA TRBV7-8 13 ASSTKPRGNTEAF
TRBJ1-1 TRBD1 TRBV4-2 13 ASSRDRGKNTEAF
TRBJ2-3 NA TRBV5-6 15 ASSLVGVQEGTDTQY
TRBJ2-7 NA TRBV5-4 13 ASSPPGTPSYEQY
TRBJ2-1 TRBD1 TRBV5-1 12 ASSGTAINNEQF
TRBJ1-4 TRBD1 TRBV7-6 13 ASSPGTGPNEKLF
TRBJ2-5 TRBD1 TRBV15 13 ATSRGTGGKETQY
TRBJ1-1 NA TRBV7-9 12 ASSPSNLNTEAF
TRBJ2-7 TRBD1 TRBV6-1 13 ASSERGQGAEEQY
TRBJ1-4 TRBD1 TRBV30 12 AWSEGQGTEKLF
TRBJ1-4 TRBD1 TRBV6-1 12 ASIRDRANEKLF
TRBJ2-7 TRBD1 TRBV19 15 ASSLSGQVDGSYEQY
TRBJ2-5 TRBD1 TRBV10-3 13 AIRPGQGAEETQY
TRBJ2-2 TRBD1 TRBV7-2 14 ASSLSGTANTGELF
TRBJ2-3 NA TRBV5-6 11 ASSSGSADTQY
TRBJ2-5 NA TRBV5-1 12 ASSFERGFETQY
TRBJ1-2 TRBD1 TRBV10-2 11 ATTRGQDYGYT
TRBJ2-3 NA TRBV9 11 ASSVAITDTQY
TRBJ2-5 NA TRBV5-1 10 ASTDAQGAQY
TRBJ1-3 TRBD1 TRBV5-1 13 ASSRDSSSGNTIY